The clone carrying this T cell receptor (beta chain) was counted at least ten times. What it binds is not known. Preparation of the TCRbeta library used unique molecular identifiers. TCRdb re-analysed the PCR reads in MiXCR, keeping a single row per CDR3 protein. The data show around 250,000 distinct CDR3 sequences, about 25% seen once. This specimen belongs to a study of T-cell reconstitution after alpha-beta-depleted transplantation in children. Points from the study as a whole: Several hundred rapidly expanded clones from non-depleted graft cells reportedly supplied alpha-beta T cells about two months post-transplant. Surviving recipient T cells and intrathymic progenitors accounted for some patients' high TCRbeta diversity at day 60. Hyperexpanded clones declined; after one year, newly produced T cells mostly supplied diversity.

V lost 6 bases and J 5 bases, leaving 10 bases between the germline ends. The CDR3 runs 12 residues. This clonotype was sampled from a girl aged 2 to 9 with Fanconi anemia, due to receive a stem cell transplant. V gene TRBV12-3 or TRBV12-4 combines with J gene TRBJ2-5; D is ambiguous. The sample in question was PBMCs, obtained before TCRalphabeta/CD19-depleted stem cell transplant. CDR3 amino acids: CASSRTLETQYF. CDR3 nucleotide sequence: TGTGCCAGCAGCCGTACTTTGGAGACCCAGTACTTC.